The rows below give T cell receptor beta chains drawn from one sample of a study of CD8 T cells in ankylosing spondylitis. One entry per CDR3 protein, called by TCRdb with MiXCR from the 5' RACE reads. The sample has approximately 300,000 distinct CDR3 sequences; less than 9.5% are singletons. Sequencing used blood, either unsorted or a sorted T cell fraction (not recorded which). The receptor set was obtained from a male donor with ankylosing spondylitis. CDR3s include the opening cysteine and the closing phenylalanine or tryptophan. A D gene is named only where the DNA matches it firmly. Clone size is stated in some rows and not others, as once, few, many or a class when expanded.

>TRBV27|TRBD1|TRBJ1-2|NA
CASSPQRDRAYGYTF
TGTGCCAGCAGTCCCCAGAGAGACAGGGCGTATGGCTACACCTTC
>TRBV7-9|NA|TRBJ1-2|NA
CASSFTNTF
TGTGCCAGCAGCTTTACGAACACCTTC
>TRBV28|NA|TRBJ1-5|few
CASNPLRGTFNQPQHF
TGTGCCAGCAACCCCCTCAGGGGTACTTTCAATCAGCCCCAGCATTTT
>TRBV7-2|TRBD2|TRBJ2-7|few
CASSTATSGRMGEQYF
TGTGCCAGCAGCACGGCGACTAGCGGGAGAATGGGCGAGCAGTACTTC
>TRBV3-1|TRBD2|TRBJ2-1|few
CARLAEDNEQFF
TGTGCCAGACTAGCGGAAGACAATGAGCAGTTCTTC
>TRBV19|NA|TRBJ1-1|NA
CASSISAGEAFF
TGTGCCAGTAGTATTTCGGCAGGGGAAGCTTTCTTT
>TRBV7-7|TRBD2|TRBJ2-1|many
CASSLLAGGAYNEQFF
TGTGCCAGCAGTCTCCTAGCGGGAGGGGCCTACAATGAGCAGTTCTTC
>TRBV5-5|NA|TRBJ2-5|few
CASSQGPGETQYF
TGTGCCAGCAGCCAGGGACCAGGAGAGACCCAGTACTTC
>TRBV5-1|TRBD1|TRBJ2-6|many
CASSLNRGSGANVLTF
TGCGCCAGCAGCTTAAACAGGGGGTCCGGGGCCAACGTCCTGACTTTC
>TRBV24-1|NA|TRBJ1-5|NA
CATSGTVSNQPQHF
TGTGCCACCAGTGGGACGGTTAGCAATCAGCCCCAGCATTTT
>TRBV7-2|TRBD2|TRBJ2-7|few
CASGGGNEQYF
TGTGCCAGCGGGGGGGGTAACGAGCAGTACTTC
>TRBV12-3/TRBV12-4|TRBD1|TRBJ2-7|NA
CASSFRTGGDEQYF
TGTGCCAGCAGTTTTCGGACAGGGGGCGACGAGCAGTACTTC
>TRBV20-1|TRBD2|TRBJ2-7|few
CSARAISGRRLHEQYF
TGCAGTGCTAGAGCTATTAGCGGGCGCCGTCTGCACGAGCAGTACTTC
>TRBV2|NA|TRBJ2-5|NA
CASSFDRNRETQYF
TGTGCCAGCAGCTTCGACAGGAACCGGGAGACCCAGTACTTC
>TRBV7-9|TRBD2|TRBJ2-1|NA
CASSRASGSHNEQFF
TGTGCCAGCAGTCGGGCTAGCGGGAGTCACAATGAGCAGTTCTTC
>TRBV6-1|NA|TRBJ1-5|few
CASSPKDFNQPQHF
TGTGCCAGCAGTCCTAAGGACTTCAATCAGCCCCAGCATTTT
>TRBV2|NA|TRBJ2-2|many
CADLANTGELFF
TGTGCCGACCTCGCGAACACCGGGGAGCTGTTTTTT
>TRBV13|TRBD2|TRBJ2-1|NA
CASSLESGMHEQFF
TGTGCCAGCAGCTTAGAAAGCGGGATGCATGAGCAGTTCTTC
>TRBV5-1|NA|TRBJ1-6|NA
CASSLVTANSPLHF
TGCGCCAGCAGCTTGGTGACAGCTAATTCACCCCTCCACTTT
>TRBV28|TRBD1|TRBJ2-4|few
CASSPGQGRFPRNIQYF
TGTGCCAGCAGCCCGGGACAGGGCCGTTTTCCCCGGAACATTCAGTACTTC
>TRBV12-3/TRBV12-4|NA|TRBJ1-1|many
CASSSHGGRIGTEAFF
TGTGCCAGCAGCTCCCATGGGGGGAGGATTGGAACTGAAGCTTTCTTT
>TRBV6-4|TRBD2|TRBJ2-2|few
CASSDSGGRNTGELFF
TGTGCCAGCAGTGACTCGGGAGGGCGGAACACCGGGGAGCTGTTTTTT
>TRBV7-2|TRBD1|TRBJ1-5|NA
CASSSAPTGRFQPQHF
TGTGCCAGCAGCTCGGCCCCGACAGGGAGGTTCCAGCCCCAGCATTTT
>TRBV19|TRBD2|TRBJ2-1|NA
CASIPGGNSYNEQFF
TGTGCCAGTATCCCGGGGGGTAACTCCTACAATGAGCAGTTCTTC
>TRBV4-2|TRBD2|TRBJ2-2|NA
CASSHLAGGLGTGELFF
TGTGCCAGCAGCCACTTAGCGGGAGGGCTCGGGACCGGGGAGCTGTTTTTT
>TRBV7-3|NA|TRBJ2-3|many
CASSLTFTRSDTQYF
TGTGCCAGCAGCTTAACGTTCACTAGGTCGGATACGCAGTATTTT
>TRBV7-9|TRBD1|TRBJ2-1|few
CASSLGTGGHDEQFF
TGTGCCAGCAGCCTGGGGACAGGGGGCCATGATGAGCAGTTCTTC
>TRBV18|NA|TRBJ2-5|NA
CASSPRLPRETQYF
TGTGCCAGCTCACCCAGACTACCACGAGAGACCCAGTACTTC
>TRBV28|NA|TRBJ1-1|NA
CASSLNWRHSTEAFF
TGTGCCAGCAGTTTGAATTGGCGACACTCCACTGAAGCTTTCTTT
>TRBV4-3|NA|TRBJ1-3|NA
CASSQLRATAGNTIYF
TGCGCCAGCAGCCAACTTCGGGCCACCGCTGGAAACACCATATATTTT
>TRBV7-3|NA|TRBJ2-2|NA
CASSSPPGASNTGELFF
TGTGCCAGCAGCTCCCCCCCGGGCGCTTCGAACACCGGGGAGCTGTTTTTT
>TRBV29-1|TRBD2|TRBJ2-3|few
CSVERVSGSTDTQYF
TGCAGCGTTGAACGGGTTAGCGGGAGCACAGATACGCAGTATTTT
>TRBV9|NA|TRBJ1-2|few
CASSARHNGYTF
TGTGCCAGCAGCGCCAGACACAATGGCTACACCTTC
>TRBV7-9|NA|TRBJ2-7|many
CASSLEGPSYEQYF
TGTGCCAGCAGCTTAGAGGGGCCTTCCTACGAGCAGTACTTC
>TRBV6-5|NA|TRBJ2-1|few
CASSYSINIFEQFF
TGTGCCAGCAGTTACTCGATTAATATTTTTGAGCAGTTCTTC
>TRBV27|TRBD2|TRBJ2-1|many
CASSLWTSGRGLRNEQFF
TGTGCCAGCAGTCTATGGACTAGCGGGAGAGGGTTGAGGAATGAGCAGTTCTTC
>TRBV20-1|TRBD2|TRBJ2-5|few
CSARDGTSGRQEETQYF
TGCAGTGCTAGAGACGGGACTAGCGGGCGACAGGAAGAGACCCAGTACTTC